This T cell receptor (beta chain) was captured in a study of T-cell reconstitution after alpha-beta-depleted transplantation in children. As it was prepared, the TCRbeta library received unique molecular identifiers. TCRdb re-called the PCR reads through MiXCR, storing one row per CDR3 protein. The data hold 150,000 to 250,000 distinct CDR3 sequences, with roughly 6% observed a single time. In its sample, this clonotype was seen a few times. The CDR3 is made up of 18 amino acids. The V gene's germline CDR1 is SGHRS and CDR2 YFSETQ. The V and J ends lost 0 bases and 4 bases, in that order; junction bases with no gene match: 10.

The chain links TRBV5-1 to TRBJ2-5; 12 nucleotides agree with TRBD2. This TCR came from a girl less than two years old with combined immunodeficiency, due to receive a stem cell transplant. The sequencing here drew on PBMCs, taken before TCRalphabeta/CD19-depleted stem cell transplant. The CDR3 DNA follows: TGCGCCAGCAGCTTGGGACTAGCGGGAGTGATAGTCGGAGAGACCCAGTACTTC. Amino acid sequence: CASSLGLAGVIVGETQYF.